This TCR beta chain came from a study of CD8 T cells in ankylosing spondylitis. Notes on the study in general: Seemingly distinctive of ankylosing spondylitis blood was a TCR beta motif formed by eight highly homologous variants.

Germline CDR1 is SQVTM and CDR2 is ANQGSEA. This CDR3 is 12 amino acids long. Trimming took 6 bases from V and 8 from J, leaving 14 bases between them. Via MiXCR, TCRdb re-called the 5' RACE reads, giving one row per CDR3 protein. The table has 85,000 to 90,000 distinct CDR3 sequences, 25% to 35% seen once. Worth noting for this clonotype: Antigen unknown.

V and J are TRBV29-1 and TRBJ1-3; the D gene is possibly TRBD1 (5 bases). This clonotype originated in a male donor with ankylosing spondylitis or in good health (not recorded which). Sequencing was carried out using blood, either unsorted or a sorted T cell fraction (not recorded which). The CDR3 nucleotides read TGCAGCGTCGTGGCCGTGGGGGACACCATATATTTT. This translates into CSVVAVGDTIYF.